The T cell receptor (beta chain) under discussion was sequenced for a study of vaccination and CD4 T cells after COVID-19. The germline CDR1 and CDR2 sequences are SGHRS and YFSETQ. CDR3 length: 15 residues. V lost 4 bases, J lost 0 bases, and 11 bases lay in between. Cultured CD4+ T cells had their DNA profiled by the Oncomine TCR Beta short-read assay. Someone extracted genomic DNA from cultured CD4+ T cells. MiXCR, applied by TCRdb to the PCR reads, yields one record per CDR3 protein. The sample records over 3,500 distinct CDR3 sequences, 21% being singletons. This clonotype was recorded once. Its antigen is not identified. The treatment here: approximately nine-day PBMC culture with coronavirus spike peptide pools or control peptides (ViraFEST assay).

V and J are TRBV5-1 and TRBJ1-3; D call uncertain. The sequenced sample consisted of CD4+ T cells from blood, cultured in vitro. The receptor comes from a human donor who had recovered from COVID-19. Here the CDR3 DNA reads TGCGCCAGCAGCACCGGACGGAACTCTGGAAACACCATATATTTT. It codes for CASSTGRNSGNTIYF.